The rows below give T cell receptor beta chains drawn from one sample of a study of vaccination and CD4 T cells after COVID-19. Antigen specificity for these receptors is unknown. TCRdb re-called the PCR reads with MiXCR, one entry per CDR3 protein. The sample consists of approximately 12,000 distinct CDR3 sequences, 53% of them appearing once. Sequencing was performed on CD4+ T cells from blood, cultured in vitro. The receptors derive from a human donor who had recovered from COVID-19. The CDR3 runs from the conserved cysteine through the conserved F or W. D genes are given only for firm matches. Clone size, where shown, is once, few, many, or a class for clones that have expanded.

d_call clone_size j_call v_call cdr3_nt cdr3_aa
TRBD1 NA TRBJ2-5 TRBV18 TGTGCCAGCTCACCGACAGGGGACCAAGAGACCCAGTACTTC CASSPTGDQETQYF
TRBD2 few TRBJ2-5 TRBV11-2 TGTGCCAGCAGCTGGAATAGCGGGGGAGAAGAGACCCAGTACTTC CASSWNSGGEETQYF
TRBD1 NA TRBJ1-3 TRBV30 TGTGCCTGGAGTGTAGGGACAGGGGGAAACACCATATATTTT CAWSVGTGGNTIYF
TRBD1 few TRBJ1-5 TRBV27 TGTGCCAGCAGTCTCCGACAGGGCGGTCAGCCCCAGCATTTT CASSLRQGGQPQHF
NA NA TRBJ1-1 TRBV7-3 TGTGCCAGCAGCGCTCAGGGGAACACTGAAGCTTTCTTT CASSAQGNTEAFF
NA NA TRBJ2-5 TRBV11-2 TGTGCCAGCAGTCGTATGGCCCTGGCTCCCGGGGAGACCCAGTACTTC CASSRMALAPGETQYF
NA NA TRBJ1-1 TRBV25-1 TGTGCCAGCAGTGAGCACAGGGATGACACTGAAGCTTTCTTT CASSEHRDDTEAFF
TRBD2 NA TRBJ2-3 TRBV5-1 TGCGCCAGCACCGCTAGCGGGGGGGCAGATACGCAGTATTTT CASTASGGADTQYF
NA NA TRBJ2-5 TRBV11-2 TGTGCCAGCAGCCTAACCCTCCGGGACATCGAGGAGACCCAGTACTTC CASSLTLRDIEETQYF
TRBD1 NA TRBJ2-3 TRBV7-3 TGTGCCAGCAGCCCTACCCCCAGGGGGCCCGTAGATACGCAGTATTTT CASSPTPRGPVDTQYF
NA NA TRBJ2-5 TRBV9 TGTGCCAGCAGCCGCCAAGCTTATGGGTCAGAGACCCAGTACTTC CASSRQAYGSETQYF
NA few TRBJ1-5 TRBV12-3/TRBV12-4 TGTGCCAGCAGTTTAGAAGGGAATAGCAATCAGCCCCAGCATTTT CASSLEGNSNQPQHF
TRBD1 NA TRBJ2-2 TRBV10-1 TGCGCCAGCAGCCGGGACAGGGGAAACACCGGGGAGCTGTTTTTT CASSRDRGNTGELFF
TRBD1 NA TRBJ1-2 TRBV19 TGTGCCAGTAGTATCCGGGACAGGGCCCGGACTAACTATGGCTACACCTTC CASSIRDRARTNYGYTF
NA few TRBJ1-6 TRBV21-1 TGTGCCAGCAGACCTTCCAGGTCCGTGCAAGAAAAGGGGAGCTCCTATAATTCACCCCTCCACTTT CASRPSRSVQEKGSSYNSPLHF
TRBD2 NA TRBJ2-7 TRBV24-1 TGTGCCACCAGTGAGGGCGGGAGAGGCGAGCAGTACTTC CATSEGGRGEQYF
NA NA TRBJ2-6 TRBV21-1 TGTGCCAGCAGCGGATCCGACAGGGGGTCGTTCTCTGGGGCCAACGTCCTGACTTTC CASSGSDRGSFSGANVLTF
NA NA TRBJ1-5 TRBV10-2 TGCGCCAGCACAGAAGGAGCACGCCAGCCCCAGCATTTT CASTEGARQPQHF
NA few TRBJ1-5 TRBV7-2 TGTGCCAGCAGCTTAGTGTCGGAGAGCAATCAGCCCCAGCATTTT CASSLVSESNQPQHF
TRBD2 few TRBJ2-5 TRBV7-3 TGTGCCAGCAGCTCTTACGGGCTAGCGGGAATGGAGACCCAGTACTTC CASSSYGLAGMETQYF
TRBD1 NA TRBJ2-3 TRBV19 TGTGCCAGTAGTCCAGGTTCGACAGGGCCCTCTAGCACAGATACGCAGTATTTT CASSPGSTGPSSTDTQYF
TRBD2 NA TRBJ2-1 TRBV27 TGTGCCAGCAGTTTATCGGCCCTAGCGGCTGAGCAGTTCTTC CASSLSALAAEQFF
NA once TRBJ1-2 TRBV6-4 TGTGCCAGCAGTGACCCAGAAGGTGTAGCTAACTATGGCTACACCTTC CASSDPEGVANYGYTF
TRBD1 NA TRBJ2-7 TRBV20-1 TGCAGTGCCCCGGACAGGCCGAATCGACCCTACGAGCAGTACTTC CSAPDRPNRPYEQYF
NA once TRBJ1-1 TRBV11-2 TGTGCCAGCAGCTTATACGCAGACACTGAAGCTTTCTTT CASSLYADTEAFF
TRBD2 few TRBJ2-3 TRBV20-1 TGCAGTGCGAAACTAGCGGGAGGGCCATATACGCAGTATTTT CSAKLAGGPYTQYF
TRBD2 few TRBJ2-1 TRBV27 TGTGCCAGCAGTCGGTCTAGCGGGCCATACAATGAGCAGTTCTTC CASSRSSGPYNEQFF